The present T cell receptor beta chain was sequenced within a study of cytomegalovirus exposure and HLA in healthy donors. Assay: immunoSEQ multiplex PCR; the TCRdb copy retains only in-frame clones and omits some. Of under 250,000 clones in the sample, roughly 84% were seen once. This CDR3 region has 13 residues. Trimming took off 0 bases at V and 3 bases at J, with 6 bases between the two ends. From germline, CDR1 is MNHNY and CDR2 SVGAGI (reference sequence). The TCR sequence derives from a man between 18 and 29 years old in good health and CMV-seropositive. Sequencing was performed on PBMCs. This chain links TRBV6-6 with TRBJ2-7; weak D call: TRBD2 (5 bases). Written as DNA, the CDR3 is TGTGCCAGCAGTTACTCTGGGAGCTACGAGCAGTACTTC. Translated: CASSYSGSYEQYF.